This TCR beta chain came from a study of Ad26.COV2.S vaccination and SARS-CoV-2 variants. The sample's treatment: 15 to 20 received Ad26.COV2.S at low or high dose, single or two shots; 5 received placebo; per-sample allocation not given. Day 63 following the first vaccine or placebo injection was when the samples were taken. Libraries were prepared by immunoSEQ multiplex PCR; TCRdb keeps only in-frame clonotypes and omits some of them. The sample holds about 350,000 clones, 75% to 90% seen once. The CDR3 is 14 residues long. In germline, CDR1 is ENHRY, CDR2 SYGVKD. The V and J ends lost 6 bases and 5 bases respectively, with 11 bases between them.

The chain links TRBV10-3 to TRBJ1-6; D is possibly TRBD1 (5 bases). The TCR was taken from a person between 18 and 65 years old who received the Ad26.COV2.S COVID-19 vaccine or a placebo. The sample consisted of peripheral blood, taken in a trial of Ad26.COV2.S vaccine versus placebo. CDR3 in amino acids: CAIRPGRDNSPLHF. CDR3 sequence (DNA): TGTGCCATCAGACCGGGACGGGATAATTCACCCCTCCACTTT.